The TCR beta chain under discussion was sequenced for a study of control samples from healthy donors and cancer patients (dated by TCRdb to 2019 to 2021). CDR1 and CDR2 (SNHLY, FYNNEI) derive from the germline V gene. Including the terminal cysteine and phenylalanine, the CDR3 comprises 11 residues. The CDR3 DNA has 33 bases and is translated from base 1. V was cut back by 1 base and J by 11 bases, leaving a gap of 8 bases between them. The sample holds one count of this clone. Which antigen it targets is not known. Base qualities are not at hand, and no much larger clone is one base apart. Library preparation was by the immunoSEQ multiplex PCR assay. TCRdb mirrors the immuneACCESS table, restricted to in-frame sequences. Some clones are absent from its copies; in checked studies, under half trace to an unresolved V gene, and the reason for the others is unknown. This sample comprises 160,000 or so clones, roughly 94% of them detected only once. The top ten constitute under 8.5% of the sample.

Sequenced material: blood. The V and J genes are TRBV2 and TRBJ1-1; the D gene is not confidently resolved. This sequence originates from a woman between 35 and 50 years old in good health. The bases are TGTGCCAGCAGTGAAGATGGTACGGCTTTCTTT. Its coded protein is CASSEDGTAFF.